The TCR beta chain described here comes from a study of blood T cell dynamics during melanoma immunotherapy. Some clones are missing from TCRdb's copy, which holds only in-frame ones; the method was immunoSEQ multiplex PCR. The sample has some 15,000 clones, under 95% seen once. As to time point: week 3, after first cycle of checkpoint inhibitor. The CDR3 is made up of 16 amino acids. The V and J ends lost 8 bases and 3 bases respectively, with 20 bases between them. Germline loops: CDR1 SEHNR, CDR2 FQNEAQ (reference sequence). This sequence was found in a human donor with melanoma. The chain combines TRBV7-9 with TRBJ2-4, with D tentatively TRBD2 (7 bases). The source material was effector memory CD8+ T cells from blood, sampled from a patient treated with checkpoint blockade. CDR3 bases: TGTGCCAGCGATATCGCACGGGGGGCTGGCAAAAACATTCAGTACTTC. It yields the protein CASDIARGAGKNIQYF.